These T cell receptor beta chains were read from a single sample in a study of T cell repertoires in cytomegalovirus infection. In TCRdb, the reads were re-called with MiXCR into one record per CDR3 protein. This sample has 200,000 or so distinct CDR3 sequences; 35% to 40% occur once, and the top ten carry approximately 60%. Antigens for these TCRs are unknown. The sequenced sample was CD8+ T cells from cultured PBMCs, obtained from culture after CMV antigen stimulation. The source of these receptors is a human donor in good health (CMV status not recorded). Some clones in this sample may be carry-over from other donors' samples. Both conserved end residues are part of each CDR3. The D gene is left open where the match is weak. The size of a clone is reported for some rows only, either as once, few or many, or as a class for expanded clones.

clone size	CDR3 length	J gene	D gene	V gene	CDR3 protein	CDR3 DNA
.	20	TRBJ2-7	TRBD1	TRBV5-1	CASSQNAAGQGSLSVYEQYF	TGCGCCAGCAGCCAGAATGCCGCGGGACAGGGGTCCCTATCTGTCTACGAGCAGTACTTC
.	12	TRBJ2-7	.	TRBV27	CASSPLDGEQYF	TGTGCCAGCAGTCCCCTCGACGGCGAGCAGTACTTC
once	13	TRBJ2-1	.	TRBV6-5	CASSLARFGEQFF	TGTGCCAGCAGTTTGGCCCGGTTCGGTGAGCAGTTCTTC
.	15	TRBJ2-7	.	TRBV28	CASSFGNVSGYEQYF	TGTGCCAGCAGTTTTGGCAATGTCAGTGGCTACGAGCAGTACTTC
.	16	TRBJ2-7	TRBD2	TRBV7-8	CASSPYRLAGGYEQYF	TGTGCCAGCAGCCCCTATCGCCTAGCGGGGGGCTACGAGCAGTACTTC
few	14	TRBJ1-1	TRBD1	TRBV12-3/TRBV12-4	CASRITGGDTEAFF	TGTGCCAGCAGGATTACAGGGGGGGACACTGAAGCTTTCTTT
.	14	TRBJ2-7	.	TRBV5-6	CASSLEAVLYEQYF	TGTGCCAGCAGCTTGGAGGCGGTACTATACGAGCAGTACTTC
.	13	TRBJ1-1	TRBD1	TRBV7-9	CASSLPGGTEAFF	TGTGCCAGCAGCTTGCCAGGGGGCACTGAAGCTTTCTTT
few	15	TRBJ1-2	.	TRBV10-3	CAITSDSNSNYGYTF	TGTGCCATCACCTCTGACAGCAACTCTAACTATGGCTACACCTTC
few	16	TRBJ1-5	.	TRBV28	CASSFLSGEEYQPQHF	TGTGCCAGCAGTTTCCTCAGCGGAGAGGAATATCAGCCCCAGCATTTT
once	17	TRBJ1-1	.	TRBV5-6	CASSTGPKVPENTEAFF	TGTGCCAGCAGCACGGGACCTAAAGTTCCGGAGAACACTGAAGCTTTCTTT
.	15	TRBJ2-1	.	TRBV27	CATRSFRVVHNEQFF	TGTGCCACCCGCAGTTTTAGGGTAGTTCACAATGAGCAGTTCTTC
few	18	TRBJ1-3	.	TRBV11-2	CASSLTLPLGSSGNTIYF	TGTGCCAGCAGCTTAACTCTCCCGCTGGGGAGCTCTGGAAACACCATATATTTT
many	10	TRBJ2-7	.	TRBV2	CASSGYEQYF	TGTGCCAGCAGTGGCTACGAGCAGTACTTC
.	17	TRBJ2-3	.	TRBV6-1	CASSLRGSFPRTDTQYF	TGTGCCAGCTCCCTCCGGGGGTCCTTCCCTCGCACAGATACGCAGTATTTT
few	12	TRBJ2-7	TRBD1	TRBV7-2	CASSYRGREQYF	TGTGCCAGCAGCTACAGGGGGCGCGAGCAGTACTTC
.	15	TRBJ1-5	.	TRBV6-6	CASSLKGLSNQPQHF	TGTGCCAGCAGTCTAAAGGGGCTGAGCAATCAGCCCCAGCATTTT
many	16	TRBJ2-3	TRBD2	TRBV7-8	CASSSRLAGVPDTQYF	TGTGCCAGCAGCTCTCGACTAGCGGGAGTCCCAGATACGCAGTATTTT
.	12	TRBJ1-1	.	TRBV6-1	CASSSGRIEAFF	TGTGCCAGCAGTTCGGGACGGATTGAAGCTTTCTTT
.	19	TRBJ2-1	.	TRBV27	CASSLFVPADRLPDNEQFF	TGTGCCAGCAGTTTATTCGTCCCAGCGGACAGACTCCCTGACAATGAGCAGTTCTTC
.	15	TRBJ2-7	TRBD1	TRBV6-5	CASSYQDRGIYEQYF	TGTGCCAGCAGTTACCAGGACAGGGGGATTTACGAGCAGTACTTC
.	16	TRBJ2-6	TRBD1	TRBV7-3	CASSTPDRAGANVLTF	TGTGCCAGCAGCACCCCTGACAGGGCTGGGGCCAACGTCCTGACTTTC
.	21	TRBJ2-5	TRBD2	TRBV7-3	CASSPFQGGAAGGAWQETQYF	TGTGCCAGCAGCCCCTTTCAGGGAGGGGCCGCCGGGGGGGCATGGCAAGAGACCCAGTACTTC
.	17	TRBJ2-7	TRBD1	TRBV24-1	CATRPGTATGGKLEQYF	TGTGCCACCAGGCCCGGGACAGCGACGGGTGGGAAGCTAGAGCAGTACTTC
.	18	TRBJ2-2	.	TRBV15	CATSGGATDFFNTGELFF	TGTGCCACCAGCGGAGGGGCCACGGACTTTTTTAACACCGGGGAGCTGTTTTTT
.	14	TRBJ1-3	.	TRBV20-1	CSARTPSPGNTIYF	TGCAGTGCTAGAACGCCTTCCCCTGGAAACACCATATATTTT
few	15	TRBJ1-5	TRBD1	TRBV11-2	CASSLMGQGDQPQHF	TGTGCCAGCAGCTTAATGGGACAGGGGGATCAGCCCCAGCATTTT